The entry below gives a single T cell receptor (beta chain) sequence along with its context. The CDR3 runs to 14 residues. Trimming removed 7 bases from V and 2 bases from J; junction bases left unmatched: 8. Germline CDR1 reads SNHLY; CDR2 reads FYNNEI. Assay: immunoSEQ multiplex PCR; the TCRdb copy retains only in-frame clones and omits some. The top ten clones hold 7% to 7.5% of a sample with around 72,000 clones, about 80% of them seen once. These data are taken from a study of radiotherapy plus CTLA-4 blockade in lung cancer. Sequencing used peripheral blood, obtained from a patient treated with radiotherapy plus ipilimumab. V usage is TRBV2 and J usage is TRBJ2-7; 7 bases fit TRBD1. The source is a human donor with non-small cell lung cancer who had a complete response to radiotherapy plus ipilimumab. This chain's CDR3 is CASKGTDRPYEQYV. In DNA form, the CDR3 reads TGTGCCAGCAAAGGTACGGACAGGCCCTACGAGCAGTACGTC.